These 23 T cell receptor beta chains came from one sample sequenced in a study of T-cell memory formation after mild COVID-19. TCRdb reanalysed the 5' RACE reads using MiXCR and keeps one entry per CDR3 protein. The sample comprises over 250,000 distinct CDR3 sequences, roughly 15% of which are singletons, and 22% rests with the top ten. Sequencing used PBMCs or a T cell subset sorted from them (not recorded which). The receptors originated from a man aged 18 to 29 who had mild COVID-19 (a few samples of this study predate the infection). Cell type and time point are not known.

This clonotype was counted a few times. This chain joins TRBV10-1 and TRBJ2-3; 10 positions match TRBD2. CDR3 size: 14 residues. Trimming removed 8 bases from V and 1 base from J; junction bases left unmatched: 3. Germline-derived CDR1 and CDR2 are WNHNN and SYGVQD (reference sequence). The CDR3 region has the DNA TGCGCCAGCGGAGGACTAGCGGGCACAGATACGCAGTATTTT. Amino acids: CASGGLAGTDTQYF.

The genes are TRBV19 and TRBJ1-1; 8 nucleotides agree with TRBD1. Germline assignment: CDR1 LNHDA and CDR2 SQIVND (reference sequence). The CDR3 loop spans 14 amino acids. After removal of 4 bases from V and 3 bases from J, the junction contained 4 bases not matched to a gene. The CDR3 spells CASSRDRGDTEAFF. Here the CDR3 DNA reads TGTGCCAGTAGTAGAGACAGGGGCGACACTGAAGCTTTCTTT.

This clonotype came up a few times. The chain links TRBV19 to TRBJ1-1; 7 bases align to TRBD1. The junction had 8 bases not matched to a gene; V was cut back by 6 bases and J by 4 bases. The CDR3 contains 14 residues. Germline V CDR1 and CDR2: LNHDA, SQIVND (reference sequence). Written as DNA, the CDR3 is TGTGCCAGTAGGCAAACAGGGGTCGGCACTGAAGCTTTCTTT. It specifies CASRQTGVGTEAFF.

V and J are TRBV9 and TRBJ2-5; TRBD2 agrees at 7 bases. This CDR3 has 13 amino acids. V shed 5 bases, J shed 3 bases, and the junction held 4 bases outside the gene matches. Germline V lookup: CDR1 SGDLS, CDR2 YYNGEE. CDR3 protein: CASSSGSEETQYF. CDR3 in DNA: TGTGCCAGCAGTAGCGGGTCGGAAGAGACCCAGTACTTC.

The rearrangement links TRBV4-1 to TRBJ1-1; TRBD1 might be the D (5 bases). This CDR3 has 16 amino acids. Trimming took 0 bases from V and 5 from J, leaving 16 bases between them. CDR1 is MGHRA, CDR2 YSYEKL, per germline. CDR3 region: CASSQEKRSGWTEAFF. For the CDR3, the DNA is TGCGCCAGCAGCCAAGAGAAGAGGTCAGGGTGGACTGAAGCTTTCTTT.

This clonotype was found a few times. V and J are TRBV9 and TRBJ2-6, with unresolved D. The CDR3 has 12 amino acids. Germline assignment: CDR1 SGDLS and CDR2 YYNGEE. V was cut by 0 bases and J by 5 bases, with 0 bases left in between. CDR3 DNA sequence: TGTGCCAGCAGCGTAGGGGCCAACGTCCTGACTTTC. Its protein is CASSVGANVLTF.

This clonotype has just a few counts. The V gene is TRBV4-3, the J gene TRBJ1-4; no reliable D call. The germline V and J ends were trimmed by 4 bases and 5 bases, with 14 bases remaining between them. From germline, CDR1 is LGHNA and CDR2 YSLEER. CDR3 length: 15 residues. The CDR3 loop is CASSLQGRVNEKLFF. The CDR3 coding sequence is TGCGCCAGCAGCCTGCAAGGACGTGTCAATGAAAAACTGTTTTTT.

This rearrangement joins TRBV20-1 to TRBJ2-5, with TRBD1 identical over 8 bases. V trimming: 6 bases; J trimming: 4 bases; junction bases outside the gene matches: 7. From germline, CDR1 is DFQATT and CDR2 SNEGSKA (reference sequence). The CDR3 totals 13 residues. The CDR3 coding sequence is TGCAGTGCGCCTCAGGGGGCCGGAGAGACCCAGTACTTC. Translating gives CSAPQGAGETQYF.

V and J are TRBV12-5 and TRBJ2-3; 14 nucleotides match TRBD2. Trimming removed 6 bases from V and 6 bases from J; junction bases left unmatched: 14. The CDR3 totals 18 residues. Per the germline V gene, CDR1 is LGHNT and CDR2 is FRNRAP. CDR3 DNA sequence: TGTGCTAGTGGGACCGGGACTAGCGGGGGTCTTTTTATGGATACGCAGTATTTT. Protein product: CASGTGTSGGLFMDTQYF.

The chain combines TRBV7-9 with TRBJ2-7; 8 positions match TRBD1. With 4 bases clipped from V and 5 bases from J, the junction kept 4 bases outside the gene matches. Germline values: CDR1 SEHNR, CDR2 FQNEAQ (reference sequence). CDR3 size: 13 residues. CDR3 in DNA: TGTGCCAGCAGCTCAGGGGGCTGGAACGAGCAGTACGTC. Its protein is CASSSGGWNEQYV.

This clonotype was observed a handful of times. The CDR3 DNA follows: TGTGCCAGCAGAGTCGGACAGGGGGCTACGGCTTTCTTT. This gives the protein CASRVGQGATAFF. The rearrangement uses TRBV2 and TRBJ1-1, with TRBD1 matching over 11 bases. CDR1 is SNHLY and CDR2 is FYNNEI in the germline V gene. This CDR3 is built from 13 residues. V was pared by 6 bases and J by 11 bases, with 8 bases of the junction left unmatched.

The gene calls are TRBV2 and TRBJ2-5; the D gene is possibly TRBD2 (5 bases). V was shortened by 4 bases and J by 3 bases, with 9 bases between the two germline ends. Germline loops: CDR1 SNHLY, CDR2 FYNNEI. This CDR3 region has 13 residues. The chain's CDR3 is CASSASGEETQYF. In nucleotides, the CDR3 is TGTGCCAGCAGTGCGAGCGGTGAAGAGACCCAGTACTTC.

This clonotype was counted only a few times. V usage is TRBV9 and J usage is TRBJ2-7, with TRBD2 as a possible D gene (5 bases). In germline, CDR1 is SGDLS, CDR2 YYNGEE. The V end lost 4 bases, the J end lost 0 bases, and 14 bases lay between the germline ends. There are 15 residues in the CDR3. As DNA, the CDR3 is TGTGCCAGCAGCAACGGAGGTCACATCTCCTACGAGCAGTACTTC. As protein: CASSNGGHISYEQYF. The variable domain in full, completed from reference TRBV9 and TRBJ2-7, reads DSGVTQTPKHLITATGQRVTLRCSPRSGDLSVYWYQQSLDQGLQFLIQYYNGEERAKGNILERFSAQQFPDLHSELNLSSLELGDSALYFCASSNGGHISYEQYFGPGTRLTVT.

The table lists this clonotype with a few counts. The chain carries TRBV7-6 and TRBJ2-7; unclear D gene. Trimming removed 5 bases from V and 5 bases from J, with 10 bases in between. The CDR3 runs to 12 residues. Germline V lookup: CDR1 SGHVS, CDR2 FNYEAQ. This CDR3 reads CASSHLGDEQYF. CDR3 DNA: TGTGCCAGCAGCCACTTGGGCGACGAGCAGTACTTC.

This clonotype came up a few times. The rearrangement uses TRBV6-6 and TRBJ2-1, with 12 bases fitting TRBD2. Trimming removed 6 bases from V and 6 bases from J; junction bases left unmatched: 6. Germline CDR1 MNHNY, CDR2 SVGAGI (reference sequence). The CDR3 has 15 amino acids. The CDR3 coding sequence is TGTGCCAGCAGCCGGACTAGCGGGGTTATCAATGAGCAGTTCTTC. Translating it yields CASSRTSGVINEQFF.

This clonotype has ten or more counts. V and J are TRBV4-2 and TRBJ2-1; no clear D. The germline CDR1 and CDR2 sequences are LGHNA and YNFKEQ. V lost 4 bases to trimming and J lost 7 bases, with 14 bases between them. This CDR3 spans 14 amino acids. CDR3 nucleotides: TGTGCCAGCAGCCTTGCTAACTTGGGGAATGAGCAGTTCTTC. The encoded protein is CASSLANLGNEQFF.

This clonotype was detected only a few times. V is TRBV28 and J is TRBJ1-3; TRBD1 matches 8 bases. J was trimmed by 1 base and V by 6 bases; bases with no gene match: 8. Germline CDR1 and CDR2: MDHEN and SYDVKM. CDR3 length: 16 residues. The CDR3 region is CASSPPQGASGNTIYF. DNA for the CDR3: TGTGCCAGCAGCCCTCCCCAGGGGGCTTCTGGAAACACCATATATTTT.

This sequence joins TRBV5-1 and TRBJ2-3; TRBD2 matches at 9 bases. This CDR3 has 16 amino acids. Germline loops: CDR1 SGHRS, CDR2 YFSETQ. Germline trimming cut 0 bases from V and 3 bases from J; bases unmatched to any gene: 5. CDR3 loop: CASSLGLAGTTDTQYF. CDR3 DNA sequence: TGCGCCAGCAGCTTGGGCCTAGCGGGAACAACAGATACGCAGTATTTT.

The table lists this clonotype with many counts. The genes are TRBV5-1 and TRBJ2-5; D may be TRBD1 (5 bases). The V end was cut by 4 bases, the J end by 4 bases, with 8 bases between. The CDR3 extends over 12 amino acids. Germline V gives CDR1 SGHRS, CDR2 YFSETQ. The CDR3 is CASSPQGETQYF. The CDR3, as DNA: TGCGCCAGCAGCCCCCAGGGAGAGACCCAGTACTTC.

CDR3 sequence (DNA): TGTGCCACCAGCGTCCGGGACAAACAAGGCACAGATACGCAGTATTTT. Translation gives CATSVRDKQGTDTQYF. The chain joins TRBV15 to TRBJ2-3; D is possibly TRBD1 (6 bases). The V gene's germline CDR1 is LNHNV and CDR2 YYDKDF (reference sequence). The CDR3 covers 16 residues. V was shortened by 5 bases and J by 1 base, with 16 bases between the two germline ends.

This rearrangement joins TRBV7-9 to TRBJ2-1, with 12 bases lining up with TRBD2. This CDR3 region has 15 residues. In germline, CDR1 is SEHNR, CDR2 FQNEAQ (reference sequence). Trimming removed 5 bases from V and 11 bases from J; junction bases left unmatched: 10. The DNA for the CDR3 is TGTGCCAGCAGCCCCCGACTAGCGGGGGCCGGAAAGCAGTTCTTC. Protein: CASSPRLAGAGKQFF.

J is TRBJ2-1 and V is TRBV6-5; 9 bases line up with TRBD2. Germline V gives CDR1 MNHEY, CDR2 SVGAGI. This CDR3 has 16 residues. The junction had 11 bases not matched to a gene; V was cut back by 2 bases and J by 9 bases. The CDR3 DNA is TGTGCCAGCAGTTACGGGTTGGCGGGGGGGCCTTCTGAGCAGTTCTTC. Translated, it gives CASSYGLAGGPSEQFF.

This clonotype was seen many times. This chain joins TRBV3-1 and TRBJ2-7; tentatively, D is TRBD1 or TRBD2 (5 bases each). With 3 bases removed from V and 3 bases from J, the gap between germline ends came to 18 bases. The V gene's germline CDR1 is LGHDT and CDR2 YNNKEL (reference sequence). The CDR3 is made up of 16 amino acids. The CDR3 spells CASSQGPGFLRYEQYF. The CDR3 nucleotides read TGTGCCAGCAGCCAGGGACCGGGGTTCCTGCGCTACGAGCAGTACTTC.